This TCR beta chain was captured in a study of blood T cell repertoires in COVID-19. Overall study context: Nucleic acid was either cDNA or gDNA, and it came from T cells, B-cell-depleted T cells, or PBMCs.

Patients at the Seattle site were enrolled during active infection and followed longitudinally. Germline assignment: CDR1 LGHNA and CDR2 YNFKEQ. The CDR3 sequence is 16 residues long. The V and J ends lost 4 bases and 2 bases, in that order; junction bases with no gene match: 4. Under the authors' procedure: Reference gene primer amplification yielded estimated nucleated cell counts. Libraries were prepared by immunoSEQ multiplex PCR; TCRdb keeps only in-frame clonotypes and omits some of them. From that table come the V and J calls and clone size; the DNA was used to work out D and trimming. The repertoire holds about 200,000 clones, with about 88% as singletons.

The chain couples TRBV4-2 to TRBJ2-3, with TRBD2 matching 12 bases. Sequencing was done on a sample of peripheral blood. The clonotype originates from a man aged 45-65 years with COVID-19, enrolled during active disease. CDR3 bases: TGTGCCAGCAGCCTGAGGACTAGCGGGATCACAGATACGCAGTATTTT. Translated: CASSLRTSGITDTQYF.